This is a list of T cell receptor beta chains from one sample in a study of monozygotic twins with cystic fibrosis. Data came from immunoSEQ multiplex PCR; TCRdb stores just in-frame clones and leaves some out. The repertoire holds about 19,000 clones, approximately 97% seen once, with 1.5% to 2% in the top ten. The sequencing sample was made of blood. Source of these receptors: a woman between 25 and 40 years old with cystic fibrosis. Both conserved end residues are part of each CDR3. Each record gives: D gene, J gene, V gene, CDR3 DNA, CDR3 protein. The D gene is left open where the match is weak.

d_call: TRBD1; j_call: TRBJ1-1; v_call: TRBV5-6; cdr3_nt: TGTGCCAGCAGCGTCCAGGGGGGAAGCTCGAGGAACACTGAAGCTTTCTTT; cdr3_aa: CASSVQGGSSRNTEAFF
d_call: -; j_call: TRBJ1-1; v_call: TRBV5-1; cdr3_nt: TGCGCCAGCAGCTTGGGTTCCACTGAAGCTTTCTTT; cdr3_aa: CASSLGSTEAFF
d_call: TRBD1; j_call: TRBJ2-3; v_call: TRBV13; cdr3_nt: TGTGCCAGCAGCTTCCGGACAGGCACTAGCACAGATACGCAGTATTTT; cdr3_aa: CASSFRTGTSTDTQYF
d_call: TRBD2; j_call: TRBJ2-7; v_call: TRBV11-2; cdr3_nt: TGTGCCAGCAGCCTCCAACTAGCGGGGAGAGTCTCCTACGAGCAGTACTTC; cdr3_aa: CASSLQLAGRVSYEQYF
d_call: TRBD2; j_call: TRBJ2-1; v_call: TRBV2; cdr3_nt: TGTGCCAGCCGCCCTTTACTAGCGGGGGCTGTCAATGAGCAGTTCTTC; cdr3_aa: CASRPLLAGAVNEQFF
d_call: TRBD2; j_call: TRBJ2-3; v_call: TRBV6-5; cdr3_nt: TGTGCCAGCAGACACCGGGGGGGCACAGATACGCAGTATTTT; cdr3_aa: CASRHRGGTDTQYF
d_call: -; j_call: TRBJ2-7; v_call: TRBV5-8; cdr3_nt: TGTGCCAGCAGCTTGGACGAGCAGTACTTC; cdr3_aa: CASSLDEQYF
d_call: -; j_call: TRBJ1-2; v_call: TRBV4-3; cdr3_nt: TGCGCCAGCAGCCTTGGCCGGGACGTCCGTTATGGCTACACCTTC; cdr3_aa: CASSLGRDVRYGYTF
d_call: -; j_call: TRBJ2-7; v_call: TRBV5-5; cdr3_nt: TGTGCCAGCAGCCGTTCAACAGACCAAAGCCTTTCATCCTACGAGCAGTACTTC; cdr3_aa: CASSRSTDQSLSSYEQYF
d_call: -; j_call: TRBJ2-5; v_call: TRBV11-3; cdr3_nt: TGTGCCAGCAGCTTACCCCAGACCGGGTTGCAAGAGACCCAGTACTTC; cdr3_aa: CASSLPQTGLQETQYF
d_call: -; j_call: TRBJ2-2; v_call: TRBV9; cdr3_nt: TGTGCCAGCAGCGCGGGGGGCCTCACCGGGGAGCTGTTTTTT; cdr3_aa: CASSAGGLTGELFF
d_call: TRBD1; j_call: TRBJ2-3; v_call: TRBV4-1; cdr3_nt: TGCGCCAGCAGCCAAGCGTTCACAGGGGGAAAAGATACGCAGTATTTT; cdr3_aa: CASSQAFTGGKDTQYF
d_call: TRBD1; j_call: TRBJ2-5; v_call: TRBV19; cdr3_nt: TGTGCCAGTAGTATCCGGGACAGGGAAGAGACCCAGTACTTC; cdr3_aa: CASSIRDREETQYF
d_call: -; j_call: TRBJ1-1; v_call: TRBV19; cdr3_nt: TGTGCCAGTAGTATTGGGCAGCCTAACACTGAAGCTTTCTTT; cdr3_aa: CASSIGQPNTEAFF
d_call: -; j_call: TRBJ2-7; v_call: TRBV9; cdr3_nt: TGTGCCAGCAGCCCCCGTTCAGCTGGCTCCTACGAGCAGTACTTC; cdr3_aa: CASSPRSAGSYEQYF
d_call: -; j_call: TRBJ2-2; v_call: TRBV14; cdr3_nt: TGTGCCAGCAGCCAACACAGGACCGGGGAGCTGTTTTTT; cdr3_aa: CASSQHRTGELFF
d_call: -; j_call: TRBJ1-6; v_call: TRBV6-6; cdr3_nt: TGTGCCAGCAGTTACGTGGATACCAATTCACCCCTCCACTTT; cdr3_aa: CASSYVDTNSPLHF
d_call: -; j_call: TRBJ1-2; v_call: TRBV4-1; cdr3_nt: TGCGCCAGCAGCCAAGACCCCACGCTAAACTATGGCTACACCTTC; cdr3_aa: CASSQDPTLNYGYTF